What follows describes a single T cell receptor (beta chain). As the CDR3 is not closed by the conserved phenylalanine or tryptophan, this likely results from a read error. Germline values: CDR1 KGHSH, CDR2 LQKENI. The V and J ends lost 5 bases and 3 bases respectively, with 7 bases between them. CDR3 size: 12 residues. The entry originates in a study of T cells in Graves' hyperthyroidism and ophthalmopathy. The patients, who ranged from 18 to 65 in age, presented with newly diagnosed hyperthyroidism lasting under 2 months. Patients showing uncontrolled infection, other autoimmune disease, pregnancy or lactation were ineligible. Extraction of PBMCs used 7.5 to 10 ml of fresh peripheral blood. From RNA transcripts, TCR beta CDR3 regions were amplified. A set of HTBI primers served as the primers for a first-round RT-PCR of the TCR CDR3. TCRdb reprocessed the multiplex PCR reads via MiXCR and lists one record per CDR3 protein. This sample has 300,000 to 400,000 distinct CDR3 sequences, with over 10% found just once.

The chain recombines TRBV18 with TRBJ1-2; D remains ambiguous. Sequenced input: blood. The TCR was taken from a young woman with Graves' hyperthyroidism. CDR3: CASSTTDYGYTL. The CDR3 DNA reads TGTGCCAGCTCAACTACAGACTATGGCTACACCCTC.